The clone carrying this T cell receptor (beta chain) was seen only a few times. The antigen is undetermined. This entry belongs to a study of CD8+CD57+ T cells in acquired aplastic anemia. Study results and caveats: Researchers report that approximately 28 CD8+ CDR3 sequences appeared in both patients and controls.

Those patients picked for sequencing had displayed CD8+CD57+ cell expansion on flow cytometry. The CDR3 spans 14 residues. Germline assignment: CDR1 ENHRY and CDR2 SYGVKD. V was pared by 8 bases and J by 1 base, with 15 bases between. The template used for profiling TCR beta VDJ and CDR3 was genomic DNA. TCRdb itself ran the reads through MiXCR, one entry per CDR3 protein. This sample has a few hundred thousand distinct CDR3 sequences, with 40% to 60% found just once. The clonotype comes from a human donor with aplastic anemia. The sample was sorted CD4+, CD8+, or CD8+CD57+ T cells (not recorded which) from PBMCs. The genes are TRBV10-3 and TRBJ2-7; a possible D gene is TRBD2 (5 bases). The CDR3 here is CAIQPAGRSYEQYF. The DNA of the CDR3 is TGTGCCATCCAACCGGCGGGCCGATCCTACGAGCAGTACTTC.